This T cell receptor (beta chain) was profiled in a study of OX40 agonist ivuxolimab in advanced cancers. Study overall: It was ivuxolimab, an agonistic anti-OX40 (CD134) antibody, that patients were treated with. One hepatocellular carcinoma and two cutaneous melanoma patients partially responded. Study-level findings and limits: At 0.1 to 3.0 mg/kg and by week 6, CD4+ and CD8+ T cells in the blood had expanded clonally.

Comments on this clone: Its antigen is unknown.

The data were produced by immunoSEQ multiplex PCR, yet TCRdb's version contains in-frame clones alone and is incomplete. The sample has 70,000 or so clones, about nine tenths seen once. The V end was cut by 5 bases, the J end by 5 bases, with 10 bases between. Germline V CDR1 and CDR2: SGHAT, FQDESV (reference sequence). This CDR3 has 13 residues. The sample consisted of CD4+ or CD8+ T cells sorted from blood, taken in a trial of the OX40 agonist ivuxolimab. The V call is TRBV11-1, the J call TRBJ2-1, with a possible D match to TRBD1 (6 bases). The TCR sequence derives from an adult with an advanced solid tumor such as melanoma, head and neck, liver or kidney cancer. CDR3 sequence: CASSMDRNNEQFF. CDR3 in DNA: TGTGCCAGCAGCATGGACAGAAACAATGAGCAGTTCTTC.